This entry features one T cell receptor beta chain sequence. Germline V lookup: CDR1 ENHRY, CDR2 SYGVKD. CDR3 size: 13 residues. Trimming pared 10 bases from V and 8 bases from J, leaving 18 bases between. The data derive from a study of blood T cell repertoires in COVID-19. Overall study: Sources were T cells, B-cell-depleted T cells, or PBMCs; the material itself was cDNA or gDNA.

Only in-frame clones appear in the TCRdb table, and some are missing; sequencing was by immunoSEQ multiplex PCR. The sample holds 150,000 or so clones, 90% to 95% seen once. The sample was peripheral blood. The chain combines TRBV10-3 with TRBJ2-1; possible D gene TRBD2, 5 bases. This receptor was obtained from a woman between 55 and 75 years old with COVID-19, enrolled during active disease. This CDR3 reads CATATPGGDEQFF. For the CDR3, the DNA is TGTGCCACCGCCACCCCTGGAGGAGATGAGCAGTTCTTC.